This entry is about one T cell receptor (beta chain). Its specificity is unknown. The study reverse transcribed the entire isolated RNA, so it sequenced expressed TCRB transcripts. Samples of naive, central memory and regulatory T cells yielded a mean of around 4 million reads. This table comes from immunoSEQ multiplex PCR, and its TCRdb copy is limited to in-frame clones, with some not included. The sample yields about 650,000 clones, 9.5% to 15% seen once. Germline V gives CDR1 KGHSH, CDR2 LQKENI. The junction had 11 bases not matched to a gene; V was cut back by 3 bases and J by 4 bases. CDR3 size: 16 residues. The data stem from a study of beta chain features in type 1 diabetes. Study observations and caveats: TCRB CDR3 length was moderately but significantly reduced in all four CD4+ subsets of Type 1 diabetes patients. The question of HLA type influencing TCRB rearrangement was one that remained unresolved here.

The clonotype originates from a man aged 30-40 years with type 1 diabetes. The sequenced sample consisted of naive CD4+ T cells from blood. The chain combines TRBV18 with TRBJ1-1; 7 positions agree with TRBD1. The CDR3 reads CASSPPTGVGGTEAFF. In nucleotides, the CDR3 is TGTGCCAGCTCACCTCCTACAGGGGTGGGAGGCACTGAAGCTTTCTTT.